What follows is one T cell receptor beta chain and its context. Its antigen remains unknown. The repertoire was sequenced with immunoSEQ multiplex PCR; TCRdb's copy has only in-frame clones and lacks some. The data show some 140,000 clones, 70% to 90% seen once. The data derive from a study of T cell responses to AZD1222 COVID-19 vaccine. The germline V gene encodes CDR1 KGHDR and CDR2 SFDVKD. Trimming shortened V by 0 bases and J by 2 bases, and 9 bases separated the two germline ends. The CDR3 sequence is 16 residues long. The study's findings and limits: Among spike-specific TCRs, nearly half reportedly target unmutated variant regions.

The specimen was peripheral blood, collected 28 days after the second AZD1222 dose. The source of this sequence is an adult who received the AZD1222 COVID-19 vaccine. The chain uses TRBV24-1 and TRBJ2-2; D possibly uses TRBD1 or TRBD2 (5 bases each). The CDR3 DNA reads TGTGCCACCAGTGATTTGAAGGGGAGTAACACCGGGGAGCTGTTTTTT. Encoded protein: CATSDLKGSNTGELFF.